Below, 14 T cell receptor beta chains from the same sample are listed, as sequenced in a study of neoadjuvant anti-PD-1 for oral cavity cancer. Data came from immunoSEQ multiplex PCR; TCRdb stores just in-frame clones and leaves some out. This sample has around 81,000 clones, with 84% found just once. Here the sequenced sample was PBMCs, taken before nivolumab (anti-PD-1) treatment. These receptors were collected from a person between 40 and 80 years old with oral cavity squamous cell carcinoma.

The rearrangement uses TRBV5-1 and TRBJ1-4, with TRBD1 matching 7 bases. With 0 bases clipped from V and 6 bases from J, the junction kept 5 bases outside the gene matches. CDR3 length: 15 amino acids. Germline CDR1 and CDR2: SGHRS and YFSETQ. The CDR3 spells CASSLDQGGHEKLFF. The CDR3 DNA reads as TGCGCCAGCAGCTTGGACCAGGGGGGGCATGAAAAACTGTTTTTT.

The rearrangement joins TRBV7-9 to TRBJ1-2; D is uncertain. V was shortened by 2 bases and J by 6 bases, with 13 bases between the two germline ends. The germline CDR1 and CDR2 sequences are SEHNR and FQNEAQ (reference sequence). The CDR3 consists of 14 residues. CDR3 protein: CASSLLSGIDGYTF. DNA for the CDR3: TGTGCCAGCAGCTTATTATCCGGGATAGATGGCTACACCTTC.

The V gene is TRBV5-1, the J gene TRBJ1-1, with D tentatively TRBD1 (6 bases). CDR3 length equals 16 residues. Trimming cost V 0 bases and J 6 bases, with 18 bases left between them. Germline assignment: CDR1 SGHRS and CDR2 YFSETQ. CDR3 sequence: CASSLALQGSGSEAFF. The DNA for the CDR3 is TGCGCCAGCAGCTTGGCTCTTCAGGGGTCGGGATCTGAAGCTTTCTTT.

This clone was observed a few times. Here the CDR3 reads CASAEGGLGPSPSYEQYF. DNA for the CDR3: TGCGCCAGCGCCGAGGGCGGCCTTGGTCCCTCCCCCTCCTACGAGCAGTACTTC. The chain couples TRBV10-2 to TRBJ2-7; D possibly corresponds to TRBD2 (5 bases). The V gene lost 8 bases and the J gene lost 0 bases, with 26 bases spanning the gap. Germline V CDR1 and CDR2: WSHSY, SAAADI. The CDR3 consists of 18 residues.

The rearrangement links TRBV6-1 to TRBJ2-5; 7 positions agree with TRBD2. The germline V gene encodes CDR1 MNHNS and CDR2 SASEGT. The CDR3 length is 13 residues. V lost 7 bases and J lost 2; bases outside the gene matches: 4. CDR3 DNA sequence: TGTGCCAGCACAAGGGACTATCAAGAGACCCAGTACTTC. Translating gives CASTRDYQETQYF.

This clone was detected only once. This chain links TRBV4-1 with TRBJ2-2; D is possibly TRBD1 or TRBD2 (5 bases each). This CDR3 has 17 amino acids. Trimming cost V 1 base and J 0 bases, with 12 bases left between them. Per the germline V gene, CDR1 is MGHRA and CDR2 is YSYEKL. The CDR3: CASSQAGAGSNTGELFF. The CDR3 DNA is TGCGCCAGCAGCCAAGCCGGGGCAGGGTCGAACACCGGGGAGCTGTTTTTT.

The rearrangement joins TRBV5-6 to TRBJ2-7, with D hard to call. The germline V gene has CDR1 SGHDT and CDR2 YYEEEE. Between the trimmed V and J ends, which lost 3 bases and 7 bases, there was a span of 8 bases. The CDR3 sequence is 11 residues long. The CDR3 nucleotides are TGTGCCAGCAGCTCCCCCTGGGAGCAGTACTTC. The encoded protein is CASSSPWEQYF.

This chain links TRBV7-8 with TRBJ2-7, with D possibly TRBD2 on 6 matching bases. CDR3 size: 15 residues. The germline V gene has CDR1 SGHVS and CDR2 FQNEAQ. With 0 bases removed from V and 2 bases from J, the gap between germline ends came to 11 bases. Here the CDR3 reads CASSLAAGPAYEQYF. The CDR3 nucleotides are TGTGCCAGCAGCTTAGCGGCGGGACCCGCCTACGAGCAGTACTTC.

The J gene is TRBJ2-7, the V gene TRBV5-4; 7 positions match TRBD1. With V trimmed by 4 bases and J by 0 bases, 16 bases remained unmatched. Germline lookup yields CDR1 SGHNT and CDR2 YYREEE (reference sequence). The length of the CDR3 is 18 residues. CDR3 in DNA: TGTGCCAGCAGCGGAACAGGGGATCCCAATAGGAGCTCCTACGAGCAGTACTTC. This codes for CASSGTGDPNRSSYEQYF.

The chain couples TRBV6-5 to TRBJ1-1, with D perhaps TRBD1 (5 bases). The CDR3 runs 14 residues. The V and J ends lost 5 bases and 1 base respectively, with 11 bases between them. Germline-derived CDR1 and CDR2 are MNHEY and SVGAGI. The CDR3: CASSNTGRNTEAFF. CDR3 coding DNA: TGTGCCAGCAGTAACACAGGACGGAACACTGAAGCTTTCTTT.

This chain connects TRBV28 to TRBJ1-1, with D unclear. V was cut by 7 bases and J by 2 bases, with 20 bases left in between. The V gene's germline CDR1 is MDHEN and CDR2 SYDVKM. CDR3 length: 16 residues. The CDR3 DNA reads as TGTGCCAGCAAACTGGGAGGTACCAACACAAACACTGAAGCTTTCTTT. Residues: CASKLGGTNTNTEAFF.

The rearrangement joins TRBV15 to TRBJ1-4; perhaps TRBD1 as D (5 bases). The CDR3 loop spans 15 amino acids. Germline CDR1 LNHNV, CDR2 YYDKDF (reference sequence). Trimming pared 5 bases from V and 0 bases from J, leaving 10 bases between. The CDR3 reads CATSGDVTTNEKLFF. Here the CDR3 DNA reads TGTGCCACCAGCGGGGACGTTACAACTAATGAAAAACTGTTTTTT.

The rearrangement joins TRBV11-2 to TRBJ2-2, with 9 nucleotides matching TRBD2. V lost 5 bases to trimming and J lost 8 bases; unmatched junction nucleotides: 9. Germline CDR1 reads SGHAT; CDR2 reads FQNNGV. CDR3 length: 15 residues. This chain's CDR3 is CASSQLAGGSGELFF. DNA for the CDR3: TGTGCCAGCAGCCAACTGGCGGGAGGGTCGGGGGAGCTGTTTTTT.

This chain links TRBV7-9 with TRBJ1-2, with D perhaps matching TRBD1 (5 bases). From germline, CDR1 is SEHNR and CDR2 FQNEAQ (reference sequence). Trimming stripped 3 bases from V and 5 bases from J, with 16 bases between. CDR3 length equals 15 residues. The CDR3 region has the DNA TGTGCCAGCAGCTTGAGCAGGGTGAGGATTTATGGCTACACCTTC. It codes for CASSLSRVRIYGYTF. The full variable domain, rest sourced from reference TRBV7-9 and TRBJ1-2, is DTGVSQNPRHKITKRGQNVTFRCDPISEHNRLYWYRQTLGQGPEFLTYFQNEAQLEKSRLLSDRFSAERPKGSFSTLEIQRTEQGDSAMYLCASSLSRVRIYGYTFGSGTRLTVV.